Below, one TCR beta chain is given with its context. Its antigen is unknown. General study findings and limits: Larger-cohort validation covered only one TCR beta V-J rearrangement.

Semi-nested PCR with Nested Universal Primer A followed constant-region reverse priming of full-length variable regions. One entry per CDR3 protein, called by TCRdb with MiXCR from the 5' RACE reads. The sample lists tens of thousands of distinct CDR3 sequences, 28% occurring once. Naive CD4+ T cells were purified with Tregs depleted by CD25. This receptor was taken from a female donor with breast cancer. Specimen: naive CD4+ T cells sorted from blood. Subset: naive CD4+ T cells, CD4+CD45RA+CD25-.

CDR3 nucleotide sequence: TGTGCCAGCAGTTTAAGCGTGATTAACTATGGCTACACCTTC. It translates to CASSLSVINYGYTF. The chain couples TRBV28 to TRBJ1-2, with D unclear. The CDR3 sequence is 14 residues long. V lost 2 bases and J 1 base, leaving 8 bases between the germline ends. From germline, CDR1 is MDHEN and CDR2 SYDVKM.